This TCR beta chain was recorded in a study of T cell changes during pregnancy in multiple sclerosis. With 0 bases clipped from V and 1 base from J, the junction kept 4 bases outside the gene matches. The CDR3 extends over 19 amino acids. Per the germline V gene, CDR1 is SGHRS and CDR2 is YFSETQ. Sequencing was performed with immunoSEQ multiplex PCR; in TCRdb, only in-frame clones are kept and a portion is missing. Among about 100,000 clones listed, 90% to 95% were seen once. This clonotype was sampled from a female donor with multiple sclerosis, enrolled in a pregnancy study. Sample: peripheral blood, taken before pregnancy. The chain has TRBV5-1 and TRBJ2-6, with 13 nucleotides matching TRBD2. The CDR3 is CASSLVLAGGGSGANVLTF. CDR3 nucleotide sequence: TGCGCCAGCAGCTTGGTACTAGCGGGAGGGGGGTCTGGGGCCAACGTCCTGACTTTC.